Listed below are T cell receptor beta chains from one sample, sequenced in a study of OX40 agonist ivuxolimab in advanced cancers. Produced via immunoSEQ multiplex PCR; TCRdb's table is partial and in-frame only. The table has tens of thousands of clones, 85% to 90% seen once. The sequencing used CD4+ or CD8+ T cells sorted from blood, collected in a trial of the OX40 agonist ivuxolimab. Receptors originate from an adult with an advanced solid tumor such as melanoma, head and neck, liver or kidney cancer. Both conserved end residues are part of each CDR3. The D gene is left open where the match is weak. Some rows mark clone size as missing; the rest say once, few, many or name a class of expanded clone.

d_call,v_call,clone_size,j_call,cdr3_nt,cdr3_aa
-,TRBV19,-,TRBJ2-7,TGTGCCAGTAGTATAGGTACTTCCTACGAGCAGTACTTC,CASSIGTSYEQYF
TRBD1,TRBV2,-,TRBJ2-7,TGTGCCAGCAGTGTAGGACAGGGGGCGTACGAGCAGTACTTC,CASSVGQGAYEQYF
-,TRBV29-1,-,TRBJ2-1,TGCAGCGCCGGCCCCGGCTCCTACAATGAGCAGTTCTTC,CSAGPGSYNEQFF
-,TRBV5-1,-,TRBJ2-1,TGCGCCAGCAAGGAGACAGTGATCTCCTACAATGAGCAGTTCTTC,CASKETVISYNEQFF
TRBD2,TRBV5-1,-,TRBJ2-7,TGCGCCAGCAGCTTGGGGACTAGCGGGCGCAACGAGCAGTACTTC,CASSLGTSGRNEQYF
TRBD2,TRBV4-1,-,TRBJ2-1,TGCGCCATGCGTTGGCTAGCGGGAGTTGGGGAGCAGTTCTTC,CAMRWLAGVGEQFF
TRBD1,TRBV7-6,-,TRBJ1-4,TGTGCCAGCAGCTCTCGTCCTCCAGGGGGCACTAAAGAAAAACTGTTTTTT,CASSSRPPGGTKEKLFF
-,TRBV10-2,-,TRBJ2-1,TGCGCCAGCGGGGCCTCCTACAATGAGCAGTTCTTC,CASGASYNEQFF
TRBD1,TRBV10-1,-,TRBJ2-3,TGCGCCAGCAGTCGGACAGGGGGGAGCACAGATACGCAGTATTTT,CASSRTGGSTDTQYF
-,TRBV6-6,-,TRBJ2-2,TGTGCCAGCAGTGACACCGGGGAGCTGTTTTTT,CASSDTGELFF
-,TRBV30,-,TRBJ2-5,TGTGCCTCCACGGGCCTAGCGAAAGAGACCCAGTACTTC,CASTGLAKETQYF
-,TRBV5-6,-,TRBJ2-1,TGTGCCAGCAGCGTGGAACTAGTTAGTCGGGGGAATGAGCAGTTCTTC,CASSVELVSRGNEQFF
TRBD2,TRBV2,-,TRBJ2-3,TGTGCCAGCAGGCAGAGGGTAGCGGGAGGCTCAGATACGCAGTATTTT,CASRQRVAGGSDTQYF
TRBD1,TRBV11-1,-,TRBJ2-7,TGTGCCAGCAGCAAAGACAGGGGGCTAGGCGAGCAGTACTTC,CASSKDRGLGEQYF
-,TRBV18,-,TRBJ2-7,TGTGCCAGCTCACCGGGTAGAGCCTACGAGCAGTACTTC,CASSPGRAYEQYF
TRBD2,TRBV15,-,TRBJ2-1,TGTGCCACCAGCACCTTTAGCGGGAATTCCTACAATGAGCAGTTCTTC,CATSTFSGNSYNEQFF
-,TRBV5-1,-,TRBJ2-1,TGCGCCAGCAGCCTGAGCGGAACCTCCTACAATGAGCAGTTCTTC,CASSLSGTSYNEQFF
-,TRBV30,few,TRBJ1-2,TGTGCCTGGAGGACGGACAGTGTGTCACTATGGGGCTACACCTTC,CAWRTDSVSLWGYTF
-,TRBV19,-,TRBJ1-2,TGTGCCAGTACCACCCACTATGGCTACACCTTC,CASTTHYGYTF
TRBD2,TRBV11-3,-,TRBJ2-1,TGTGCCAGCAGCGGCGGGAGTTCTGACAATGAGCAGTTCTTC,CASSGGSSDNEQFF
-,TRBV10-3,-,TRBJ2-3,TGTGCCATCAGTCTAACTCCGGTTGGGAGCACAGATACGCAGTATTTT,CAISLTPVGSTDTQYF
-,TRBV28,-,TRBJ1-6,TGTGCCAGCAGTCCCCCGGGACGGTTTAATTCACCCCTCCACTTT,CASSPPGRFNSPLHF
-,TRBV15,few,TRBJ1-1,TGTGCCACCAGAGGGGGACGGAAGAACACTGAAGCTTTCTTT,CATRGGRKNTEAFF
-,TRBV27,-,TRBJ2-7,TGTGCCAGCAGTTTAGGGGGCGCCAGGGGGGACGAGCAGTACTTC,CASSLGGARGDEQYF
-,TRBV15,-,TRBJ2-7,TGTGCCACCAGCAGGGGGGGTTGGGTAGGAGCCCTCAACGAGCAGTACTTC,CATSRGGWVGALNEQYF
TRBD2,TRBV7-9,-,TRBJ2-7,TGTGCCAGCAACGTAGCGGGAGACTACGAGCAGTACTTC,CASNVAGDYEQYF
TRBD1,TRBV7-9,-,TRBJ1-2,TGTGCCAGCAGCCTTGACAGGGGAAGCTATGGCTACACCTTC,CASSLDRGSYGYTF